These 24 T cell receptor beta chains were all obtained from the same sample, sequenced in a study of CD8+ T cells in alopecia areata. Investigators isolated RNA and reverse transcribed it into cDNA to act as the sequencing template. The method was immunoSEQ multiplex PCR; TCRdb's version includes in-frame clones alone and lacks a portion of them. The sample yields roughly 200,000 clones, roughly two fifths seen once. Treatment in this sample: oral pan-JAK inhibitor, 5-10 mg twice daily. Sequenced here: CD4+ T cells sorted from blood, sampled at approximately week 30, from a patient treated with tofacitinib. All receptors come from a human donor with alopecia areata.

This clone was seen more than once but under ten times. The chain recombines TRBV29-1 with TRBJ2-3; D uncertain. Trimming removed 4 bases from V and 3 bases from J, with 5 bases in between. There are 11 residues in the CDR3. Germline V CDR1 and CDR2: SQVTM, ANQGSEA. CDR3 sequence (DNA): TGCAGCGTTGGGGAAACAGATACGCAGTATTTT. Protein: CSVGETDTQYF.

The chain carries TRBV6-5 and TRBJ2-6, with D hard to call. V gave up 4 bases and J gave up 5 bases, with 6 bases separating them. The CDR3 spans 13 residues. Germline V CDR1 and CDR2: MNHEY, SVGAGI. The chain's CDR3 is CASSSVRANVLTF. For the CDR3, the DNA is TGTGCCAGCAGTTCCGTGCGGGCCAACGTCCTGACTTTC.

The CDR3 here is CAWKRDPYEQYF. The CDR3 DNA is TGTGCCTGGAAACGGGACCCCTACGAGCAGTACTTC. The J gene is TRBJ2-7, the V gene TRBV30; D is tentatively TRBD1 or TRBD2 (5 bases each). In germline, CDR1 is GTSNPN, CDR2 SVGIG (reference sequence). Trimming shortened V by 4 bases and J by 2 bases, and 9 bases separated the two germline ends. CDR3 size: 12 residues.

This clone was detected a few times. The J gene is TRBJ2-3, the V gene TRBV18; D not resolved. This CDR3 spans 13 amino acids. CDR1 and CDR2 from the germline V gene are KGHSH and LQKENI. The ends were cut back, 0 bases at V and 5 bases at J, with 6 bases in the middle. The CDR3 DNA follows: TGTGCCAGCTCACCACCGGCGGAAGATACGCAGTATTTT. It is translated as CASSPPAEDTQYF.

The chain is built from TRBV4-2 and TRBJ2-5; D might be TRBD1 or TRBD2, each matching 5 bases. Germline V lookup: CDR1 LGHNA, CDR2 YNFKEQ. This CDR3 spans 15 amino acids. V lost 4 bases to trimming and J lost 2 bases, with 14 bases between them. CDR3 DNA sequence: TGTGCCAGCAGCCCACCGGGACGGGGACAAGAGACCCAGTACTTC. Its translation is CASSPPGRGQETQYF.

Here the CDR3 reads CASSQVRTGSGANVLTF. In DNA form, the CDR3 reads TGTGCCAGCAGCCAAGTCCGGACAGGGTCCGGGGCCAACGTCCTGACTTTC. This rearrangement joins TRBV4-2 to TRBJ2-6; TRBD1 agrees at 8 bases. CDR3 length equals 17 residues. The V segment lost 1 base and the J segment 4 bases; nucleotides outside the gene matches: 6. The germline V gene encodes CDR1 LGHNA and CDR2 YNFKEQ.

This clone was counted a few times. The chain recombines TRBV7-9 with TRBJ1-6; 8 bases are a match to TRBD1. Germline CDR1 SEHNR, CDR2 FQNEAQ (reference sequence). The length of the CDR3 is 15 residues. The ends lost 5 bases at V and 6 bases at J; junction bases unmatched: 6. CDR3 DNA: TGTGCCAGCAGCCGCTGGACAGGGCCTAATTCACCCCTCCACTTT. It is translated as CASSRWTGPNSPLHF.

The chain employs TRBV7-6 and TRBJ2-2; perhaps TRBD2 as D (5 bases). V gave up 6 bases and J gave up 2 bases, with 7 bases separating them. Looked up from germline, CDR1 is SGHVS and CDR2 is FNYEAQ. CDR3 size: 13 residues. CDR3 nucleotide sequence: TGTGCCAGCAGGGACTTTAACACCGGGGAGCTGTTTTTT. Protein: CASRDFNTGELFF.

This sequence joins TRBV10-3 and TRBJ2-7, with D possibly TRBD2 on 6 matching bases. Germline CDR1 ENHRY, CDR2 SYGVKD. V was clipped by 10 bases and J by 5 bases, with 18 bases between them. CDR3 length equals 13 residues. This chain's CDR3 is CATAIGGSNEQYF. The CDR3 nucleotides read TGTGCCACCGCTATTGGGGGGAGCAACGAGCAGTACTTC.

The chain recombines TRBV6-5 with TRBJ1-1, with D maybe TRBD1 (6 bases). V shed 6 bases and J shed 1 base, with 15 bases lying between them. Looked up from germline, CDR1 is MNHEY and CDR2 is SVGAGI. The CDR3 contains 15 residues. The CDR3 region is CASSLPGHWNTEAFF. The CDR3 nucleotides read TGTGCCAGCAGCCTCCCGGGACACTGGAACACTGAAGCTTTCTTT.

J is TRBJ2-7 and V is TRBV5-1; 10 bases fit TRBD2. The germline gives CDR1 SGHRS, CDR2 YFSETQ. Losses at the gene ends were 1 base for V and 0 bases for J; bases not matched to a gene: 13. The CDR3 totals 19 residues. CDR3 amino acids: CASSLNPGLAPSSSYEQYF. The CDR3, as DNA: TGCGCCAGCAGCTTGAACCCGGGACTAGCGCCTAGTAGCTCCTACGAGCAGTACTTC.

This clone was found a few times. The genes are TRBV7-3 and TRBJ1-1; unclear D gene. Germline V gene lookup returns CDR1 SGHTA and CDR2 FQGTGA. The CDR3 is 13 residues long. V shed 2 bases and J shed 5 bases, with 9 bases lying between them. CDR3 amino acids: CASSLETRTEAFF. The CDR3 DNA reads TGTGCCAGCAGCTTAGAGACTCGTACTGAAGCTTTCTTT.

Concerning this clone itself: A much larger clone lies one base from this, so it may be a read error. This sample also contains other DNA sequences that code for the same CDR3. This rearrangement joins TRBV6-6 to TRBJ2-3; no clear D. Per the germline V gene, CDR1 is MNHNY and CDR2 is SVGAGI (reference sequence). V dropped 6 bases and J dropped 2 bases, with 3 bases sitting between them. The CDR3 covers 11 residues. This chain's CDR3 is CASRYTDTQYF. CDR3 bases: TGTGCCAGCAGATACACAGATACGCAGTATTTT.

This chain joins TRBV18 and TRBJ2-7; TRBD2 matches 8 bases. The CDR3 spans 15 residues. CDR1 KGHSH and CDR2 LQKENI come from the germline V gene. V trimming: 5 bases; J trimming: 3 bases; junction bases outside the gene matches: 9. CDR3 sequence reads: CASSSGAGANYEQYF. The CDR3, as DNA: TGTGCCAGCTCATCCGGAGCGGGGGCGAACTACGAGCAGTACTTC.

The chain couples TRBV7-9 to TRBJ1-1, with TRBD1 matching 9 bases. The CDR3 consists of 13 residues. The germline CDR1 and CDR2 sequences are SEHNR and FQNEAQ (reference sequence). The V segment lost 5 bases and the J segment 7 bases; nucleotides outside the gene matches: 5. This CDR3 is CASSKPGQGEAFF. The CDR3 nucleotides read TGTGCCAGCAGCAAACCGGGACAGGGTGAAGCTTTCTTT.

This clone was detected only a few times. V and J are TRBV4-1 and TRBJ2-5; 9 bases are shared with TRBD1. V shed 5 bases and J 2 bases; nucleotides not matched to a gene: 9. CDR3 length: 16 residues. CDR1 is MGHRA, CDR2 YSYEKL, per germline. The CDR3 loop reads CASSRQKDRGQETQYF. For the CDR3, the DNA is TGCGCCAGCAGCAGACAAAAGGACAGGGGTCAAGAGACCCAGTACTTC.

This clone was observed a handful of times. The chain links TRBV5-6 to TRBJ2-3, with 13 bases that match TRBD2. CDR1 is SGHDT, CDR2 YYEEEE, per germline. With 6 bases clipped from V and 2 bases from J, the junction kept 15 bases outside the gene matches. This CDR3 comprises 19 residues. The chain's CDR3 is CASTQLGTSGAFSTDTQYF. The CDR3 nucleotides read TGTGCCAGCACCCAGCTTGGGACTAGCGGGGCTTTTTCCACAGATACGCAGTATTTT.

This clone occurred many times. The chain couples TRBV23-1 to TRBJ1-1, with D hard to call. TRBV23-1 is designated an ORF whose function remains uncertain. The germline V and J ends were trimmed by 7 bases and 8 bases, with 5 bases remaining between them. The CDR3 runs 9 residues. CDR3 DNA sequence: TGCGCCAGCATTCTCGAAGCTTTCTTT. Encoded protein: CASILEAFF.

This clone was counted only a few times. This chain links TRBV7-2 with TRBJ2-3; 7 nucleotides align to TRBD2. V lost 6 bases to trimming and J lost 0 bases; unmatched junction nucleotides: 3. The CDR3 loop spans 14 amino acids. Germline CDR1 is SGHTA and CDR2 is FQGNSA. This CDR3 is CASSRDYSTDTQYF. CDR3 bases: TGTGCCAGCAGTCGGGACTACAGCACAGATACGCAGTATTTT.

This clone turned up a few times. The rearrangement joins TRBV29-1 to TRBJ1-5; TRBD1 aligns across 9 bases. The CDR3 has 16 amino acids. Trimming cost V 6 bases and J 5 bases; bases outside gene matches: 14. Germline V gene sequence: CDR1 SQVTM, CDR2 ANQGSEA. The CDR3 reads CSVILTGTGSYQPQHF. As DNA, the CDR3 is TGCAGCGTAATCTTAACCGGGACAGGGAGCTATCAGCCCCAGCATTTT.

A few counts support this clone. The chain has TRBV5-4 and TRBJ2-2; tentatively, D is TRBD2 (7 bases). Germline CDR1 and CDR2: SGHNT and YYREEE (reference sequence). The CDR3 totals 14 residues. V was cut by 5 bases and J by 5 bases, with 13 bases left in between. The CDR3 is CASRWGGKTGELFF. DNA for the CDR3: TGTGCCAGCAGATGGGGGGGCAAGACCGGGGAGCTGTTTTTT.

This clone was detected only a few times. The CDR3 region is CASSLNEKLFF. The CDR3 DNA reads TGTGCCAGCAGCTTGAATGAAAAACTGTTTTTT. The V and J genes are TRBV5-6 and TRBJ1-4; D remains ambiguous. The CDR3 has 11 residues. V was trimmed by 1 base and J by 5 bases, leaving 0 bases between them. The germline CDR1 and CDR2 sequences are SGHDT and YYEEEE.

V is TRBV29-1 and J is TRBJ2-5; the match to TRBD2 covers 10 bases. With 1 base clipped from V and 5 bases from J, the junction kept 13 bases outside the gene matches. The CDR3 is 17 residues long. Germline CDR1 reads SQVTM; CDR2 reads ANQGSEA. The CDR3 sequence: CSVEAGRASGSGETQYF. DNA for the CDR3: TGCAGCGTTGAAGCGGGTAGGGCTAGCGGGAGTGGGGAGACCCAGTACTTC.

This chain uses TRBV25-1 with TRBJ1-3; D call uncertain. The CDR3 sequence is 12 residues long. V lost 5 bases, J lost 4 bases, and 6 bases lay in between. The germline gives CDR1 MGHDK, CDR2 SYGVNS. The CDR3 DNA is TGTGCCAGCAGTAACACAGGAAACACCATATATTTT. This translates into CASSNTGNTIYF.